The clone carrying this T cell receptor beta chain was seen a few times. This entry is derived from a study of blood T cell repertoires in COVID-19. Study-level background: Acute and convalescent COVID-19 samples came from the United States, Italy and Spain. From T cells, B-cell-depleted T cells, or PBMCs came the material, which was cDNA or gDNA.

Original data processing: From reference gene primer amplification, estimates of nucleated cell counts were derived. Repertoires were generated with immunoSEQ multiplex PCR, while TCRdb's copy carries only in-frame clones and drops some. The V and J calls and clone size come from that table; D and trimming were worked out from the DNA. The sample lists roughly 140,000 clones; approximately 80% were seen once. The CDR3 extends over 15 amino acids. Germline CDR1 LNHDA, CDR2 SQIVND (reference sequence). The ends were cut back, 5 bases at V and 8 bases at J, with 16 bases in the middle. The sequence came from a human donor in a cohort sampled during active COVID-19. The rearrangement uses TRBV19 and TRBJ1-6; tentatively, D is TRBD1 (5 bases). The sample comprised peripheral blood. The CDR3 DNA follows: TGTGCCAGTAGTCCCGCGGCAGGGAAGGATTCACCCCTCCACTTT. Its translation is CASSPAAGKDSPLHF.